A selection of T cell receptor beta chains follows, all from one sample in a study of beta chain features in type 1 diabetes. Assay used: immunoSEQ multiplex PCR; TCRdb lists only in-frame clones, some missing. The sample has around 58,000 clones; 59% are singletons. Input material: Tregs from blood. Receptors were obtained from a woman under 30 in good health. Each CDR3 is given with its conserved first and last residue. Fields, in order: J gene, clone size, D gene, V gene, CDR3 length, CDR3 protein, CDR3 DNA. D genes are given only for firm matches. A row's size may be missing; if present it is once, few, many or a size class.

j_gene: TRBJ1-2
abundance: NA
d_gene: NA
v_gene: TRBV7-2
len: 14
CDR3aa: CASSLDSGTDGYTF
CDR3nt: TGTGCCAGCAGCTTAGATTCAGGTACAGATGGCTACACCTTC

j_gene: TRBJ1-1
abundance: NA
d_gene: TRBD1
v_gene: TRBV30
len: 14
CDR3aa: CAWSIGQGGTEAFF
CDR3nt: TGTGCCTGGAGTATCGGACAGGGGGGCACTGAAGCTTTCTTT

j_gene: TRBJ1-5
abundance: NA
d_gene: TRBD1
v_gene: TRBV5-1
len: 15
CDR3aa: CASSFDGQGNQPQHF
CDR3nt: TGCGCCAGCAGCTTTGATGGACAGGGGAATCAGCCCCAGCATTTT

j_gene: TRBJ1-2
abundance: NA
d_gene: NA
v_gene: TRBV5-1
len: 13
CDR3aa: CASSLVAGGGYTF
CDR3nt: TGCGCCAGCAGCCTGGTGGCCGGGGGTGGCTACACCTTC

j_gene: TRBJ2-2
abundance: once
d_gene: TRBD1
v_gene: TRBV11-2
len: 16
CDR3aa: CASSSRRTGDTGELFF
CDR3nt: TGTGCCAGCAGCTCACGAAGGACAGGGGACACCGGGGAGCTGTTTTTT

j_gene: TRBJ1-4
abundance: few
d_gene: NA
v_gene: TRBV5-4
len: 14
CDR3aa: CASSRGQLNEKLFF
CDR3nt: TGTGCCAGCAGCCGAGGACAACTAAATGAAAAACTGTTTTTT

j_gene: TRBJ2-7
abundance: NA
d_gene: TRBD1
v_gene: TRBV7-9
len: 14
CDR3aa: CASSRGQGYHEQYF
CDR3nt: TGTGCCAGCAGTAGGGGACAGGGGTATCACGAGCAGTACTTC

j_gene: TRBJ2-5
abundance: NA
d_gene: TRBD2
v_gene: TRBV7-9
len: 16
CDR3aa: CASSPASGGAQETQYF
CDR3nt: TGTGCCAGCAGCCCCGCGAGCGGGGGGGCTCAAGAGACCCAGTACTTC

j_gene: TRBJ2-3
abundance: NA
d_gene: NA
v_gene: TRBV4-3
len: 17
CDR3aa: CASSQDRVWSRTDTQYF
CDR3nt: TGCGCCAGCAGCCAAGATCGTGTATGGAGTCGGACAGATACGCAGTATTTT

j_gene: TRBJ2-3
abundance: few
d_gene: NA
v_gene: TRBV5-1
len: 14
CDR3aa: CASSETTAGDTQYF
CDR3nt: TGCGCCAGCAGTGAGACCACGGCGGGGGATACGCAGTATTTT

j_gene: TRBJ2-3
abundance: NA
d_gene: NA
v_gene: TRBV2
len: 12
CDR3aa: CASTLRQRTQYF
CDR3nt: TGTGCCAGCACCCTGAGACAGCGTACGCAGTATTTT

j_gene: TRBJ2-7
abundance: NA
d_gene: NA
v_gene: TRBV28
len: 14
CDR3aa: CASSFPTAARGQYF
CDR3nt: TGTGCCAGCAGTTTCCCCACGGCAGCACGGGGGCAGTACTTC

j_gene: TRBJ2-3
abundance: NA
d_gene: TRBD2
v_gene: TRBV19
len: 16
CDR3aa: CASSTPSGGLTDTQYF
CDR3nt: TGTGCCAGTAGTACGCCTAGCGGGGGGTTGACAGATACGCAGTATTTT

j_gene: TRBJ1-1
abundance: NA
d_gene: NA
v_gene: TRBV5-1
len: 14
CDR3aa: CASSLVGESTEAFF
CDR3nt: TGCGCCAGCAGCTTGGTCGGGGAATCCACTGAAGCTTTCTTT

j_gene: TRBJ2-3
abundance: NA
d_gene: NA
v_gene: TRBV7-6
len: 17
CDR3aa: CASSLASGGSGADTQYF
CDR3nt: TGTGCCAGCAGCTTAGCCTCCGGGGGAAGTGGGGCAGATACGCAGTATTTT

j_gene: TRBJ1-5
abundance: NA
d_gene: NA
v_gene: TRBV19
len: 14
CDR3aa: CASTPEGGDQPQHF
CDR3nt: TGTGCCAGTACCCCGGAGGGGGGGGATCAGCCCCAGCATTTT

j_gene: TRBJ2-5
abundance: NA
d_gene: NA
v_gene: TRBV7-6
len: 15
CDR3aa: CASSLDSLLSETQYF
CDR3nt: TGTGCCAGCAGCTTAGACAGTCTCCTCTCAGAGACCCAGTACTTC

j_gene: TRBJ1-1
abundance: NA
d_gene: NA
v_gene: TRBV6-6
len: 14
CDR3aa: CASSYYGIDTEAFF
CDR3nt: TGTGCCAGCAGTTACTACGGGATTGACACTGAAGCTTTCTTT

j_gene: TRBJ2-1
abundance: few
d_gene: NA
v_gene: TRBV11-2
len: 15
CDR3aa: CASSYGQGLANEQFF
CDR3nt: TGTGCCAGCAGCTACGGTCAGGGACTTGCAAATGAGCAGTTCTTC

j_gene: TRBJ1-4
abundance: few
d_gene: NA
v_gene: TRBV19
len: 16
CDR3aa: CASLPQAGAGNEKLFF
CDR3nt: TGTGCCAGTCTCCCCCAAGCGGGAGCCGGTAATGAAAAACTGTTTTTT